This T cell receptor beta chain was captured in a study of blood T cell repertoires in COVID-19. Study background: Samples of COVID-19 (acute and convalescent) were obtained from the United States, Italy and Spain. The analysed material was cDNA or gDNA that came from T cells, B-cell-depleted T cells, or PBMCs.

The CDR3 runs 20 residues. Per the germline V gene, CDR1 is LGHNA and CDR2 is YSLEER. V gave up 0 bases and J gave up 0 bases, with 23 bases separating them. Original methodology: Reference gene primers were amplified, and this amplification served to estimate nucleated cell counts. Only in-frame clones appear in the TCRdb table, and some are missing; sequencing was by immunoSEQ multiplex PCR. V and J calls and clone size are as listed in that table; D and trimming were resolved from the DNA. The repertoire includes 80,000 to 130,000 clones, just under 95% of them detected once, and around 6% sits in the top ten.

The receptor was derived from a man between 65 and 85 years old with acute or convalescent COVID-19. Sample: peripheral blood. This chain connects TRBV4-3 to TRBJ1-2; D is uncertain. The CDR3 nucleotides are TGCGCCAGCAGCCAAGATAGGGAGGGCCTGACGACACCAGCTAACTATGGCTACACCTTC. This gives the protein CASSQDREGLTTPANYGYTF.